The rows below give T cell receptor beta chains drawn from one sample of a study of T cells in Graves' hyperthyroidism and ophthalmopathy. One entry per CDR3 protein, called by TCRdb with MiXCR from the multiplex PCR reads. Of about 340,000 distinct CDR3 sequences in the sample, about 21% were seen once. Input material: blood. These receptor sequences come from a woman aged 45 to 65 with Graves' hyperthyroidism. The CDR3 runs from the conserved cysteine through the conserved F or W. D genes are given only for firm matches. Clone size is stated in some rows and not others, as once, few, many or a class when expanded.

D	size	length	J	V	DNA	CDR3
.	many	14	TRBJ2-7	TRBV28	TGTGCCAGCAGTTTTAGGTGGAAGTATTATGAGCAGTACTTC	CASSFRWKYYEQYF
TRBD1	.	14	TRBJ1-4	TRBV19	TGTGCCAGTAGATCGGGACAGGGGGTGGAAAAACTGTTTTTT	CASRSGQGVEKLFF
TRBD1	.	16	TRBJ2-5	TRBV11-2	TGTGCCAGCAGCTTACGGGTTGCAGGGACAGAAGAGACCCAGTACTTC	CASSLRVAGTEETQYF
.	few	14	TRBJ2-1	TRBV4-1	TGCGCCAGCAGCCAAGTTCCGGGAACGGGTGAGCAGTTCTTC	CASSQVPGTGEQFF
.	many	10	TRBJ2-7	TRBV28	TGTGCCAGACAGGGCCACGAGCAGTACTTC	CARQGHEQYF
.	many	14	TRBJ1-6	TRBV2	TGTGCCAGCAGTGTGGCCAGGGCCGATTCACCCCTCCACTTT	CASSVARADSPLHF
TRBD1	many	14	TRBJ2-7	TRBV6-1	TGTGCCAGCAGTGAGACAGGGGGCGGGTACGAGCAGTACTTC	CASSETGGGYEQYF
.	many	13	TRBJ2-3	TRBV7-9	TGTGCCAGCAGCTTACTCAGCACAGATACGCAGTATTTT	CASSLLSTDTQYF
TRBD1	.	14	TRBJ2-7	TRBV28	TGTGCCAGCAGCGCCCACGACAGGGCCTACGAGCAGTACTTC	CASSAHDRAYEQYF
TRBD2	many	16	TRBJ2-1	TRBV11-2	TGTGCCAGCAGCTTGACTAGCGGGAGAACGTTCAATGAGCAGTTCTTC	CASSLTSGRTFNEQFF
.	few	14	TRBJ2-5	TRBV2	TGTGCCAGCACCGGGGAACGGGGGCAAGAGACCCAGTACTTC	CASTGERGQETQYF
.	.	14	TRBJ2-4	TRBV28	TGTGCCAGCAGTCTCCTCGGGGAGGTGGACATTCAGTACTTC	CASSLLGEVDIQYF
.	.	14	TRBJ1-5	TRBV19	TGTGCCAGTAGCCCCCAGGAAGGCGGTGAGCCCCAGCATTTT	CASSPQEGGEPQHF
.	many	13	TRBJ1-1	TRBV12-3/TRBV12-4	TGTGCCAGCAGTCAGGGTTTCGTCACTGAAGCTTTCTTT	CASSQGFVTEAFF
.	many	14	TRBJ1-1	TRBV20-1	TGCAGTGCTAGGTCTAGGGCCCTGGGGACTGAAGCTTTCTTT	CSARSRALGTEAFF
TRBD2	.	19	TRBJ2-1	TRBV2	TGTGCCAGCAGTGAGGTCGAAGGGTCGGGGACTAGCGGGAGTCATGAGCAGTTCTTC	CASSEVEGSGTSGSHEQFF
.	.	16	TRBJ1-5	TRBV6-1	TGTGCCAGCATTGGAAGACGGGAAGATAGCAATCAGCCCCAGCATTTT	CASIGRREDSNQPQHF
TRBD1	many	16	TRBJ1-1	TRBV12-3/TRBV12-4	TGTGCCAGCAGTACGCCGACAGGGGGCAAAAGAGCTGAAGCTTTCTTT	CASSTPTGGKRAEAFF
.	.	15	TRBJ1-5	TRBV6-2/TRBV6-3	TGTGCCAGCAGTTACCCCGGGACACCGAACCGGCCCCAGCATTTT	CASSYPGTPNRPQHF
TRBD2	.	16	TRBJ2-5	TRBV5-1	TGCGCCAGCAGCTTGGAGGGAGCGGGGGGGCCTGAGACCCAGTACTTC	CASSLEGAGGPETQYF
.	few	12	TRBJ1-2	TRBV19	TGTGCCAGTAGTATGTTGGGGAGAGGCTACACCTTC	CASSMLGRGYTF
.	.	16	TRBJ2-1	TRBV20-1	TGCAGTGGACAGGGTTCTATCGGGAGCTCCTACAATGAGCAGTTCTTC	CSGQGSIGSSYNEQFF
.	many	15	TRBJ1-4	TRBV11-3	TGTGCCAGCAGCTACGGACAGCGAACTAATGAAAAACTGTTTTTT	CASSYGQRTNEKLFF
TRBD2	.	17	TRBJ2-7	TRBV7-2	TGTGCCAGCAGCTTCATCCCTAGCGGGAGGGCCCTCAACGAGCAGTACTTC	CASSFIPSGRALNEQYF
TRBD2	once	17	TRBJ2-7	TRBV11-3	TGTGCCAGCAGCTCGACTAGCGGGGGCCCGAGCTCCTACGAGCAGTACTTC	CASSSTSGGPSSYEQYF
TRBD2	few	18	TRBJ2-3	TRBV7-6	TGTGCCAGCAGCTTAGGACAGCGGGGGGGACCTAGCACAGATACGCAGTATTTT	CASSLGQRGGPSTDTQYF
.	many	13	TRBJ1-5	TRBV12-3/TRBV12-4	TGTGCCAGCAGTACTAACCCAAAACAGCCCCAGCATTTT	CASSTNPKQPQHF
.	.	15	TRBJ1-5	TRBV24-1	TGTGCCACCAGTGATTTAAGTTCACACCCCGGGCCCCAGCATTTT	CATSDLSSHPGPQHF
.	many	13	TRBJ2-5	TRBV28	TGTGCCAGCAGTTTGAGTAGTAGAGAGACCCAGTACTTC	CASSLSSRETQYF
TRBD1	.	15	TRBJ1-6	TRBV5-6	TGTGCCAGCAGCGGAATAGGGGACAGGGAGTTCCCCCTCCACTTT	CASSGIGDREFPLHF
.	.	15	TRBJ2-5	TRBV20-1	TGCAGTGCTAGGTCTACAGGGAGAGGGGGAGAGACCCAGTACTTC	CSARSTGRGGETQYF
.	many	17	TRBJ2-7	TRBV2	TGTGCCAGCAGTGAAGCGCTTGGGCGGGGACTCTCCTACGAGCAGTACTTC	CASSEALGRGLSYEQYF
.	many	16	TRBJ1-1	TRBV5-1	TGCGCCAGCAGCGGAGGAAGTGGGGCGTCGAACACTGAAGCTTTCTTT	CASSGGSGASNTEAFF
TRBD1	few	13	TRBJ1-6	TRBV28	TGTGCCATCCAGACAGGGGGTAATTCACCCCTCCACTTT	CAIQTGGNSPLHF
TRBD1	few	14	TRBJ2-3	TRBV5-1	TGCGCCAGCAGCTCGGGACAGGGTCCAGATACGCAGTATTTT	CASSSGQGPDTQYF
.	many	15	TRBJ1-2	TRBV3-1	TGTGCCAGCAGCCAAGCGTCAGCGGGGTCCTATGGCTACACCTTC	CASSQASAGSYGYTF
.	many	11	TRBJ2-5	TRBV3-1	TGTGCCAGCAGCCAAGAGTCCACCCAGTACTTC	CASSQESTQYF
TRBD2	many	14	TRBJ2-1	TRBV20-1	TGCAGTGCAATCTTCCCGGGACTACCTATGGAGCAGTTCTTC	CSAIFPGLPMEQFF
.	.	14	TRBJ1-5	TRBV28	TGTGCCAGCACCGGGGCGGGGGCGGGTTCGCCCCAGCATTTT	CASTGAGAGSPQHF
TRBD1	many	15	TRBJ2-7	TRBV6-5	TGTGCCAGCAGTTACCCGGACAGGGGGTTATACGAGCAGTACTTC	CASSYPDRGLYEQYF
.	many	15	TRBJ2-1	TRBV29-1	TGCAGCGCCAAAGTACTAGCTGGGCGGAGGAATGAGCAGTTCTTC	CSAKVLAGRRNEQFF
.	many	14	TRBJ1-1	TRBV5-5	TGTGCCAGCAGCTTGGATGGGAGGAGCACTGAAGCTTTCTTT	CASSLDGRSTEAFF
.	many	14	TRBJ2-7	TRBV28	TGTGCCAGCAGTCCGACAGGTCCCTCCTACGAGCAGTACTTC	CASSPTGPSYEQYF
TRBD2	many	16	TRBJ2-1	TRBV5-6	TGTGCCAGCAGCTTGGTCAGCGGGAGTAGCAACAATGAGCAGTTCTTC	CASSLVSGSSNNEQFF
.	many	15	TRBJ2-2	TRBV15	TGTGCCACCAGCGGAATCGGGGGAGTCACCGGGGAGCTGTTTTTT	CATSGIGGVTGELFF
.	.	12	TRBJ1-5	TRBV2	TGTGCCAGCAGACCAATCCCGGGGCCCCAGCATTTT	CASRPIPGPQHF
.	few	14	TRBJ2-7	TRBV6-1	TGTGCCAGCAGACCTCGACAGCTCTCCTACGAGCAGTACTTC	CASRPRQLSYEQYF
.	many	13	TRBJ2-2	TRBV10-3	TGTGCCACCTGGGACCCGAATACCGGGGAGCTGTTTTTT	CATWDPNTGELFF
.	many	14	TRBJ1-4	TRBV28	TGTGCCAGCAGCTTCGGGGGGCGCGTGGAAAAACTGTTTTTT	CASSFGGRVEKLFF
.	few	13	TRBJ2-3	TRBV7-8	TGTGCCAGCAGCAAAAGACCGGCAGATACGCAGTATTTT	CASSKRPADTQYF
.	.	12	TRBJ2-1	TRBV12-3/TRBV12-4	TGTGCCAGCAGTCCAACAGCTAGTGAGCAGTTCTTC	CASSPTASEQFF
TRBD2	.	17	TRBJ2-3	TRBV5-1	TGCGCCAGCAGTCTCGGGACTAGCGGGACCAACACAGATACGCAGTATTTT	CASSLGTSGTNTDTQYF
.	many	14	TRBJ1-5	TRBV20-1	TGCAGTGCTATCACGGGGGAAGGCAATCAGCCCCAGCATTTT	CSAITGEGNQPQHF
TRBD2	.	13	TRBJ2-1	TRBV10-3	TGTGCCACCAGGAGCGGGGCCAGGGATGAGCAGTTCTTC	CATRSGARDEQFF
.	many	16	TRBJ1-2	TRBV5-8	TGTGCCAGCAGCAAACAAGTGACAGTAAATAACTATGGCTACACCTTC	CASSKQVTVNNYGYTF